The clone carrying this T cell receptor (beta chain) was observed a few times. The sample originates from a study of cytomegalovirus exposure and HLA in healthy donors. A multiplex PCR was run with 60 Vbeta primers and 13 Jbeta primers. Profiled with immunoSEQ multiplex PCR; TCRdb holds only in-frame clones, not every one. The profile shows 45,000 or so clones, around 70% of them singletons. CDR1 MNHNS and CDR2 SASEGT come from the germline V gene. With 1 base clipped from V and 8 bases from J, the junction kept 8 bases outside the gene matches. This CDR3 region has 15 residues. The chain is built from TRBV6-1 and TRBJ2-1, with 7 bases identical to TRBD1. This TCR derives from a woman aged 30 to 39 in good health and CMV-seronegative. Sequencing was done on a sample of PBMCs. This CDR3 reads CASSEDRGPGDEQFF. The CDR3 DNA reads TGTGCCAGCAGTGAAGACAGGGGCCCTGGGGATGAGCAGTTCTTC.